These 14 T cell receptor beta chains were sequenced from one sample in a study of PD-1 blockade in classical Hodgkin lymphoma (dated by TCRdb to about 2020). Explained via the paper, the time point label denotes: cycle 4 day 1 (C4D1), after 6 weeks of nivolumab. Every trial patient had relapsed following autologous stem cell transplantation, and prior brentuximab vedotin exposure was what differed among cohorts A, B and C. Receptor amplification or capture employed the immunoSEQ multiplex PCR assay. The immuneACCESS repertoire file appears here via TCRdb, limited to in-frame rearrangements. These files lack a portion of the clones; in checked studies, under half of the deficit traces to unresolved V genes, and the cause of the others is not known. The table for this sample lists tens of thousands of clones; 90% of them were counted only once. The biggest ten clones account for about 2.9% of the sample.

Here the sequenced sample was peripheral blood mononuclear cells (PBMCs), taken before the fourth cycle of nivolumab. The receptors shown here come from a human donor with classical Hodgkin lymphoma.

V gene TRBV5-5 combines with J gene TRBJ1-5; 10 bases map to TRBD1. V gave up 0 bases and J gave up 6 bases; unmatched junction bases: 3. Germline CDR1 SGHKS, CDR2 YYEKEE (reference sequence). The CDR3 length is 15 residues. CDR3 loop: CASSLVGTGAQPQHF. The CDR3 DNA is TGTGCCAGCAGCTTGGTGGGGACAGGGGCTCAGCCCCAGCATTTT. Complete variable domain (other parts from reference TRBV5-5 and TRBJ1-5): DAGVTQSPTHLIKTRGQQVTLRCSPISGHKSVSWYQQVLGQGPQFIFQYYEKEERGRGNFPDRFSARQFPNYSSELNVNALLLGDSALYLCASSLVGTGAQPQHFGDGTRLSIL.

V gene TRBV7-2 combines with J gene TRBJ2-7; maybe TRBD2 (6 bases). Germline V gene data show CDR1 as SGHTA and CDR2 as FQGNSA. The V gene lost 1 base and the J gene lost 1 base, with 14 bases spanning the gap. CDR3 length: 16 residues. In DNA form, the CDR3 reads TGTGCCAGCAGCTTAGTGGGTTGGCGGGGTTCCTACGAGCAGTACTTC. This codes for CASSLVGWRGSYEQYF. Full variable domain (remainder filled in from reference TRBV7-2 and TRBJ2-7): GAGVSQSPSNKVTEKGKDVELRCDPISGHTALYWYRQSLGQGLEFLIYFQGNSAPDKSGLPSDRFSAERTGGSVSTLTIQRTQQEDSAVYLCASSLVGWRGSYEQYFGPGTRLTVT.

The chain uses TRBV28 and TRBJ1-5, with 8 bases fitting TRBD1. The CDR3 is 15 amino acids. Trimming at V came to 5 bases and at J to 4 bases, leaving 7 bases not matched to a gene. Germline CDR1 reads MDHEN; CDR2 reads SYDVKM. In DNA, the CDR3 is TGTGCCAGCAGTGTAGCCACAGGGGGGAATCAGCCCCAGCATTTT. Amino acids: CASSVATGGNQPQHF.

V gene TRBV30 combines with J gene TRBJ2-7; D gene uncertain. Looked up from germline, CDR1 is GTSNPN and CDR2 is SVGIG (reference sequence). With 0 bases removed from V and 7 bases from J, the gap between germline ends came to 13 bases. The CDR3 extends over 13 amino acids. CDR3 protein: CAWSVTALMEQYF. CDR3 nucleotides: TGTGCCTGGAGTGTAACGGCCCTTATGGAGCAGTACTTC.

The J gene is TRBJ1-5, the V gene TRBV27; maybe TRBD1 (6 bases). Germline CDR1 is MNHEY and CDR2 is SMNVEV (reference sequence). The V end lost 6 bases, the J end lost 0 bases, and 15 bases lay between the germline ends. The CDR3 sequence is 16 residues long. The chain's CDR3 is CASRAGQLYSNQPQHF. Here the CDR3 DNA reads TGTGCCAGCAGGGCCGGACAGTTATATAGCAATCAGCCCCAGCATTTT.

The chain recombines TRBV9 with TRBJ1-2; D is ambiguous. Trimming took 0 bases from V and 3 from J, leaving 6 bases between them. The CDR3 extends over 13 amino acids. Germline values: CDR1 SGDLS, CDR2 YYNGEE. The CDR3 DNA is TGTGCCAGCAGCGTAGGAATCGACTATGGCTACACCTTC. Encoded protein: CASSVGIDYGYTF.

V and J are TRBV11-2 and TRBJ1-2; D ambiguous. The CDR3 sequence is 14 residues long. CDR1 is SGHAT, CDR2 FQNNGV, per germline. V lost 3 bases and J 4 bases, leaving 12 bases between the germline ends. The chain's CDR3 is CASSLDGWSYGYTF. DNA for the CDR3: TGTGCCAGCAGCTTGGACGGATGGAGCTATGGCTACACCTTC.

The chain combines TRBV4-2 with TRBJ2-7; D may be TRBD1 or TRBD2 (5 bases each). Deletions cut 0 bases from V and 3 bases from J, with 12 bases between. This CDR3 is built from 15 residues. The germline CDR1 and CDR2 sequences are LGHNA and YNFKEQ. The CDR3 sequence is CASSQEPGRGYEQYF. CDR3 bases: TGTGCCAGCAGCCAAGAGCCAGGGAGAGGCTACGAGCAGTACTTC.

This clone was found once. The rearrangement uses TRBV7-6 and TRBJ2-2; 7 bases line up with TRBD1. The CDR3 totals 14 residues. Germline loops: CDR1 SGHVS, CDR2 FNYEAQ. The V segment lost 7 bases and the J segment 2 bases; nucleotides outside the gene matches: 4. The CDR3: CASIQGVNTGELFF. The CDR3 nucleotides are TGTGCCAGCATCCAGGGGGTCAACACCGGGGAGCTGTTTTTT.

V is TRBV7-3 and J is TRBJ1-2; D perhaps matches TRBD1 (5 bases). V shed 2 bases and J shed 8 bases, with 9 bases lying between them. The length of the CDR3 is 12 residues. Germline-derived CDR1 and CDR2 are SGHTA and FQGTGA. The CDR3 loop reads CASSLGREGYTF. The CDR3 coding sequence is TGTGCCAGCAGCTTAGGCAGGGAGGGCTACACCTTC.

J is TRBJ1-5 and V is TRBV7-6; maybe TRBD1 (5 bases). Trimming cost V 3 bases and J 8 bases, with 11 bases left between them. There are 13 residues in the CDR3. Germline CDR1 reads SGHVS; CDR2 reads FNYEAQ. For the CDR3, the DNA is TGTGCCAGCAGCTTTGGGGGAAGTGAGCCCCAGCATTTT. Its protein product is CASSFGGSEPQHF.

The DNA for the CDR3 is TGTGCCAGTAGCCTAATGCGTGTGTTCGGCACAGATACGCAGTATTTT. Translated: CASSLMRVFGTDTQYF. The chain employs TRBV19 and TRBJ2-3, with D unclear. Per the germline V gene, CDR1 is LNHDA and CDR2 is SQIVND (reference sequence). V lost 6 bases and J 1 base, leaving 17 bases between the germline ends. CDR3 length: 16 amino acids.

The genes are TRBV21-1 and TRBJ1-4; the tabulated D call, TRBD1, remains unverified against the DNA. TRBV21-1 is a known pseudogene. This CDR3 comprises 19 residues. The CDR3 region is CASSKVYRDRGWDSEKLFF. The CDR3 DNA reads TGTGCCAGCAGCAAAGTTTATCGGGACAGGGGCTGGGATAGTGAAAAACTGTTTTTT.

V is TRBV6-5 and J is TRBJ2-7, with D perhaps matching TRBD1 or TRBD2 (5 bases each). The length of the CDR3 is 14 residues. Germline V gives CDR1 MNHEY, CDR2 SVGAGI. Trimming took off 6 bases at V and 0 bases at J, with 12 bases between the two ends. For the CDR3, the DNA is TGTGCCAGCAGGTTGTACGGGACCTCCTACGAGCAGTACTTC. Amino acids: CASRLYGTSYEQYF.